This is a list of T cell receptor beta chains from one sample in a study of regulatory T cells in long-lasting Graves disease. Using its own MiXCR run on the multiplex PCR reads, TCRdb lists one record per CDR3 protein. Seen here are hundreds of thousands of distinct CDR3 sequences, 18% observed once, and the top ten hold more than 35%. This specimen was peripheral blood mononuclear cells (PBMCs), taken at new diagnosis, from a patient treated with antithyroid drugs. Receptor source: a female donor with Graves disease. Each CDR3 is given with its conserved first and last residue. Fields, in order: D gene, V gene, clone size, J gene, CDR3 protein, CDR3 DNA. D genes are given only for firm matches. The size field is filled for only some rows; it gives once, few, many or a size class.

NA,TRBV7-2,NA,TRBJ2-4,CASNTGVGNIQYF,TGTGCCAGCAACACGGGAGTCGGAAACATTCAGTACTTC
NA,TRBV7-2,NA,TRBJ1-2,CASSFQGQNYGYTF,TGTGCCAGCAGCTTCCAAGGGCAGAACTATGGCTACACCTTC
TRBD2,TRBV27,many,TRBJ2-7,CASRISAGGSYEQYF,TGTGCCAGCAGAATTTCAGCGGGAGGTTCCTACGAGCAGTACTTC
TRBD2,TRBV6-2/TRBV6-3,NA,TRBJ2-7,CASSYGLTSGSAYEQYF,TGTGCCAGCAGTTATGGTCTGACTAGCGGGTCAGCCTACGAGCAGTACTTC
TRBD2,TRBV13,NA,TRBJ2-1,CASSTRTSGRPSSDNEQFF,TGTGCCAGCAGCACCCGGACTAGCGGGAGGCCCAGCTCCGACAATGAGCAGTTCTTC
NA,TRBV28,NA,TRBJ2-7,CASSLRQLYEQYF,TGTGCCAGCAGTCTAAGACAGCTCTACGAGCAGTACTTC
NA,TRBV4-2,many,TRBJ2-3,CASSQGGAPDTQYF,TGTGCCAGCAGCCAAGGGGGCGCCCCAGATACGCAGTATTTT
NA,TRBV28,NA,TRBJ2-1,CARGVVGGPEQFF,TGTGCCAGAGGGGTAGTGGGAGGACCTGAGCAGTTCTTC
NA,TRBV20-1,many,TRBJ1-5,CSARDDGGFGPQHF,TGCAGTGCTAGAGATGACGGGGGATTTGGGCCCCAGCATTTT
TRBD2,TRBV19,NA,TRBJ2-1,CASRKGLEINEQFF,TGTGCCAGTAGGAAGGGACTAGAGATAAATGAGCAGTTCTTC
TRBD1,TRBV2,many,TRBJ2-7,CASRLDRGNSYEQYF,TGTGCCAGCAGACTGGACAGGGGGAACTCCTACGAGCAGTACTTC
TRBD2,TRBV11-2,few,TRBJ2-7,CASSRLLAGGTTGQYF,TGTGCCAGCAGCCGCCTCTTAGCGGGAGGGACAACGGGGCAGTACTTC
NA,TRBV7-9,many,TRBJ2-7,CASSLAEWGLAASSYEQYF,TGTGCCAGCAGCTTAGCTGAGTGGGGTTTAGCGGCGAGCTCCTACGAGCAGTACTTC
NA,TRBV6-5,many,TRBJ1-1,CASSYSGSSNTEAFF,TGTGCCAGCAGTTACTCGGGCAGCTCGAACACTGAAGCTTTCTTT
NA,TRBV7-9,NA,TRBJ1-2,CASSEPRDTKRDGYGYTF,TGTGCCAGCAGCGAACCCCGGGACACCAAAAGGGACGGCTATGGCTACACCTTC
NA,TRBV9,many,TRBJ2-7,CASSVGAGQAYEQYF,TGTGCCAGCAGCGTAGGTGCCGGCCAGGCTTACGAGCAGTACTTC
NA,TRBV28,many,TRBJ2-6,CASRLGTGTTDGANVLTF,TGTGCCAGCAGACTAGGAACAGGGACTACTGATGGGGCCAACGTCCTGACTTTC
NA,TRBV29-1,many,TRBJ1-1,CSVVAHTEAFF,TGCAGCGTTGTTGCTCACACTGAAGCTTTCTTT
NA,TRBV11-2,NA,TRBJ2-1,CASSLGDRNEQFF,TGTGCCAGCAGTTTGGGTGACAGGAATGAGCAGTTCTTC
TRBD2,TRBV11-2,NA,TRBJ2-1,CASASGYNEQFF,TGTGCCAGTGCTAGCGGATACAATGAGCAGTTCTTC
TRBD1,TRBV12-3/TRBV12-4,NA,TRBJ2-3,CASSVPGGQGPDTQYF,TGTGCCAGCAGTGTACCCGGCGGACAGGGCCCAGATACGCAGTATTTT
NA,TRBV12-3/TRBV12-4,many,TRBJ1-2,CASSIRQAPNYGYTF,TGTGCCAGCAGTATCAGACAGGCCCCTAACTATGGCTACACCTTC